Each of the 31 T cell receptor beta chains below was sequenced from the same sample in a study of regulatory T cells in long-lasting Graves disease. Time point: newly diagnosed GD, antithyroid drugs for less than 3 months. PBMCs were the source of the RNA used for TCR sequencing. Libraries of TCR beta came from iRepertoire HTBI primers plus Arm-PCR of CDR3 regions. TCRdb re-analysed the multiplex PCR reads in MiXCR, keeping a single row per CDR3 protein. The sample contains 200,000 to 250,000 distinct CDR3 sequences, 15% to 20% of which appear only once. Material: peripheral blood mononuclear cells (PBMCs), obtained at new diagnosis, from a patient treated with antithyroid drugs. The receptors were sampled from a female donor with Graves disease.

The CDR3 is CASSLSRGQVTALHF. The CDR3 DNA reads TGTGCCAGCAGTTTATCCCGGGGACAGGTTACTGCCCTCCACTTT. V usage is TRBV28 and J usage is TRBJ1-6, with 8 nucleotides matching TRBD1. Trimming cost V 1 base and J 14 bases; bases outside gene matches: 10. Germline CDR1 MDHEN, CDR2 SYDVKM. CDR3 length equals 15 residues.

There are many counts of this clonotype. The rearrangement uses TRBV24-1 and TRBJ2-2; 7 bases fit TRBD1. The CDR3 has 16 amino acids. CDR1 and CDR2 (germline): KGHDR, SFDVKD. Germline trimming cut 4 bases from V and 2 bases from J; bases unmatched to any gene: 6. CDR3 DNA: TGTGCCACCAGTGACCCGACAGGGATTAACACCGGGGAGCTGTTTTTT. Encoded protein: CATSDPTGINTGELFF.

The rearrangement links TRBV2 to TRBJ2-1, with 14 bases fitting TRBD2. Germline V gene lookup returns CDR1 SNHLY and CDR2 FYNNEI. V was pared by 1 base and J by 1 base, with 12 bases of the junction left unmatched. The CDR3 spans 21 residues. This CDR3 reads CASSEDRMGLAGVRSYNEQFF. CDR3 bases: TGTGCCAGCAGTGAAGACAGAATGGGACTAGCGGGAGTCCGGTCCTACAATGAGCAGTTCTTC. The full variable domain, with the rest looked up from reference TRBV2 and TRBJ2-1, is EPEVTQTPSHQVTQMGQEVILRCVPISNHLYFYWYRQILGQKVEFLVSFYNNEISEKSEIFDDQFSVERPDGSNFTLKIRSTKLEDSAMYFCASSEDRMGLAGVRSYNEQFFGPGTRLTVL.

Points on this clonotype: This likely stems from a read error, as it lies one base from a far larger clone. V and J are TRBV11-2 and TRBJ2-5, with D perhaps TRBD1 or TRBD2 (5 bases each). The J call is uncertain, as TRBJ2-7 better fits the DNA end. Germline values: CDR1 SGHAT, CDR2 FQNNGV. The CDR3 extends over 13 amino acids. The CDR3 bases are TGTGCCTGCAGCTTGGGGGTAGATCGCGAGCAGTACTTC. Its protein product is CACSLGVDREQYF.

There are many counts of this clonotype. The chain joins TRBV9 to TRBJ1-4, with a tentative D call TRBD1 (6 bases). Per the germline V gene, CDR1 is SGDLS and CDR2 is YYNGEE. This CDR3 region has 16 residues. V shed 0 bases and J shed 2 bases, with 11 bases lying between them. The CDR3 region is CASSVGPGATNEKLFF. DNA for the CDR3: TGTGCCAGCAGCGTAGGACCAGGGGCGACTAATGAAAAACTGTTTTTT.

This clonotype was picked up many times. The CDR3 nucleotides are TGTGCCACCGAAGTGGGGGCAGATACGCAGTATTTT. It yields the protein CATEVGADTQYF. This chain joins TRBV28 and TRBJ2-3; D possibly matches TRBD1 or TRBD2 (5 bases each). Germline CDR1 and CDR2: MDHEN and SYDVKM. V was trimmed by 10 bases and J by 4 bases, leaving 12 bases between them. The CDR3 has 12 amino acids.

This clonotype was counted at least ten times. The chain has TRBV19 and TRBJ2-7; TRBD2 matches at 11 bases. The CDR3 has 14 residues. The germline CDR1 and CDR2 sequences are LNHDA and SQIVND (reference sequence). V was clipped by 4 bases and J by 5 bases; unmatched bases: 4. This CDR3 reads CASSRSLAGDEQYF. As DNA, the CDR3 is TGTGCCAGTAGTAGATCACTAGCGGGAGACGAGCAGTACTTC.

This chain links TRBV7-2 with TRBJ2-3; TRBD2 matches at 8 bases. The germline gives CDR1 SGHTA, CDR2 FQGNSA. The J segment lost 2 bases and the V segment lost 5 bases, leaving 9 bases of the junction unmatched. This CDR3 contains 16 residues. The CDR3 DNA is TGTGCCAGCAGCCCCTTCGGGGGGGCTTCCACAGATACGCAGTATTTT. Its protein is CASSPFGGASTDTQYF.

The chain carries TRBV20-1 and TRBJ1-1, with 9 bases fitting TRBD1. Trimming at V came to 6 bases and at J to 5 bases, leaving 7 bases not matched to a gene. Germline values: CDR1 DFQATT, CDR2 SNEGSKA (reference sequence). The CDR3 covers 13 residues. Here the CDR3 DNA reads TGCAGTGCCGGACAGGGGATAGAAACTGAAGCTTTCTTT. Amino acids: CSAGQGIETEAFF.

This clonotype was observed a few times. The rearrangement uses TRBV28 and TRBJ2-7, with D maybe TRBD1 (6 bases). Germline CDR1 reads MDHEN; CDR2 reads SYDVKM. The germline V and J ends were trimmed by 1 base and 5 bases, with 15 bases remaining between them. The CDR3 is 15 residues long. CDR3 nucleotides: TGTGCCAGCAGTTTATTATCAGGGGCCAAGGACGAGCAGTACTTC. Its translation is CASSLLSGAKDEQYF.

The rearrangement links TRBV11-2 to TRBJ2-7; tentatively, D is TRBD2 (5 bases). Trimming removed 5 bases at V and 5 bases at J, with 16 bases between. Germline V lookup: CDR1 SGHAT, CDR2 FQNNGV. This CDR3 spans 14 amino acids. The CDR3 bases are TGTGCCAGCAGCCCCGGGGTATCGTTCGACGAGCAGTACTTC. It is translated as CASSPGVSFDEQYF.

This clonotype came up many times. The J gene is TRBJ2-2, the V gene TRBV12-3 or TRBV12-4; maybe TRBD2 (5 bases). This CDR3 region has 14 residues. Trimming pared 5 bases from V and 8 bases from J, leaving 15 bases between. The CDR3 here is CASSLQDSLGELFF. Written as DNA, the CDR3 is TGTGCCAGCAGTCTCCAGGACTCCTTGGGGGAGCTGTTTTTT.

This clonotype was seen a handful of times. The V gene is TRBV7-2, the J gene TRBJ2-7; 13 nucleotides line up with TRBD2. Germline trimming cut 6 bases from V and 6 bases from J; bases unmatched to any gene: 20. This CDR3 is built from 19 residues. The germline CDR1 and CDR2 sequences are SGHTA and FQGNSA. The CDR3 bases are TGTGCCAGCAGTAGACAGGGGGAACTAGCGGGAGGGCCCTGGGGCGAGCAGTACTTC. Translation gives CASSRQGELAGGPWGEQYF.

Only one count was recorded for this clonotype. This chain joins TRBV2 and TRBJ2-5; 9 nucleotides match TRBD2. Germline V CDR1 and CDR2: SNHLY, FYNNEI. The CDR3 is made up of 14 amino acids. With 3 bases clipped from V and 5 bases from J, the junction kept 4 bases outside the gene matches. CDR3 residues: CASSDWAGGETQYF. The CDR3 bases are TGTGCCAGCAGTGATTGGGCGGGAGGGGAGACCCAGTACTTC. Looking up the rest from reference TRBV2 and TRBJ2-5 gives the full variable domain: EPEVTQTPSHQVTQMGQEVILRCVPISNHLYFYWYRQILGQKVEFLVSFYNNEISEKSEIFDDQFSVERPDGSNFTLKIRSTKLEDSAMYFCASSDWAGGETQYFGPGTRLLVL.

This clonotype showed up many times. J is TRBJ2-7 and V is TRBV6-2 or TRBV6-3, with D tentatively TRBD1 (6 bases). The V end was cut by 0 bases, the J end by 2 bases, with 8 bases between. The CDR3 spans 14 residues. Looked up from germline, CDR1 is MNHEY and CDR2 is SVGEGT. As DNA, the CDR3 is TGTGCCAGCAGTTACTCGGCAGGGGCCTACGAGCAGTACTTC. Its protein product is CASSYSAGAYEQYF.

This clonotype has at least ten counts. The rearrangement links TRBV4-3 to TRBJ2-5; D is possibly TRBD2 (6 bases). The length of the CDR3 is 15 residues. Germline CDR1 and CDR2: LGHNA and YSLEER. The V end lost 6 bases, the J end lost 1 base, and 15 bases lay between the germline ends. CDR3 nucleotides: TGCGCCAGCAGTACGGGGCTAGCGTTCCAAGAGACCCAGTACTTC. Encoded protein: CASSTGLAFQETQYF.

This sequence joins TRBV9 and TRBJ2-7, with D unclear. Germline V gives CDR1 SGDLS, CDR2 YYNGEE. The CDR3 contains 13 residues. Trimming cost V 3 bases and J 0 bases, with 7 bases left between them. The CDR3 here is CASSGASSYEQYF. The CDR3 DNA sequence: TGTGCCAGCAGCGGGGCGAGCTCCTACGAGCAGTACTTC.

This clonotype has a count of ten or more. V gene TRBV18 combines with J gene TRBJ1-2; D may be TRBD1 (5 bases). The CDR3 length is 14 residues. V was trimmed by 1 base and J by 4 bases, leaving 10 bases between them. The germline gives CDR1 KGHSH, CDR2 LQKENI. The CDR3 reads CASSPRDYGYGYTF. The CDR3 DNA reads TGTGCCAGCTCACCACGGGACTACGGCTATGGCTACACCTTC.

This clonotype was counted at least ten times. The chain joins TRBV2 to TRBJ2-2; D gene ambiguous. CDR1 is SNHLY and CDR2 is FYNNEI in the germline V gene. The CDR3 is made up of 15 amino acids. Trimming stripped 3 bases from V and 2 bases from J, with 10 bases between. Here the CDR3 reads CASSEWLPNTGELFF. The CDR3 DNA sequence: TGTGCCAGCAGTGAGTGGCTACCCAACACCGGGGAGCTGTTTTTT.

This clonotype was observed at least ten times. This chain connects TRBV9 to TRBJ1-5; 7 bases align to TRBD1. The germline gives CDR1 SGDLS, CDR2 YYNGEE. The CDR3 is 14 residues long. J was trimmed by 9 bases and V by 0 bases; bases with no gene match: 6. The CDR3 DNA is TGTGCCAGCAGCGTAGGGGACAGCCATCGGCCCCAGCATTTT. Its translation is CASSVGDSHRPQHF.

This clonotype was detected many times. The V gene is TRBV12-3 or TRBV12-4, the J gene TRBJ1-2, with TRBD1 as a possible D gene (6 bases). Trimming left V 8 bases short and J 0 bases short, with 10 bases between. The CDR3 is 13 residues long. In DNA form, the CDR3 reads TGTGCCAGCGCAACAGGGACTAACTATGGCTACACCTTC. Translation: CASATGTNYGYTF.

The genes are TRBV19 and TRBJ2-7; D is possibly TRBD1 (5 bases). Germline CDR1 LNHDA, CDR2 SQIVND (reference sequence). The CDR3 is made up of 12 amino acids. V was clipped by 3 bases and J by 4 bases, with 7 bases between them. The CDR3 loop reads CASSMGQYEQYF. CDR3 bases: TGTGCCAGTAGTATGGGGCAATACGAGCAGTACTTC. The full variable domain, in which reference TRBV19 and TRBJ2-7 provide the parts outside the CDR3, is DGGITQSPKYLFRKEGQNVTLSCEQNLNHDAMYWYRQDPGQGLRLIYYSQIVNDFQKGDIAEGYSVSREKKESFPLTVTSAQKNPTAFYLCASSMGQYEQYFGPGTRLTVT.

In its sample, this clonotype was seen many times. CDR3 loop: CAWNGQQNYEQYF. The CDR3 nucleotides are TGTGCCTGGAATGGACAGCAAAACTACGAGCAGTACTTC. This rearrangement joins TRBV30 to TRBJ2-7, with D perhaps matching TRBD1 (6 bases). CDR3 length: 13 residues. Trimming shortened V by 4 bases and J by 3 bases, and 13 bases separated the two germline ends. The germline V gene has CDR1 GTSNPN and CDR2 SVGIG (reference sequence).

This clonotype was detected many times. The rearrangement uses TRBV28 and TRBJ1-2; D is possibly TRBD1 (6 bases). The length of the CDR3 is 14 residues. Germline values: CDR1 MDHEN, CDR2 SYDVKM. The V and J ends lost 6 bases and 2 bases respectively, with 13 bases between them. The CDR3 loop reads CASSSPRGNYGYTF. CDR3 in DNA: TGTGCCAGCAGCTCCCCCAGGGGAAACTATGGCTACACCTTC.

The table lists this clonotype with many counts. V and J are TRBV18 and TRBJ2-7; D gene ambiguous. Trimming stripped 8 bases from V and 3 bases from J, with 11 bases between. There are 12 residues in the CDR3. CDR1 and CDR2 (germline): KGHSH, LQKENI. CDR3 region: CASSQGRYEQYF. DNA of the CDR3: TGTGCCAGCAGCCAAGGCCGCTACGAGCAGTACTTC.

This clonotype is a singleton in its sample. J is TRBJ2-7 and V is TRBV6-1; TRBD1 matches 9 bases. Germline CDR1 reads MNHNS; CDR2 reads SASEGT. The CDR3 is made up of 15 amino acids. Losses at the gene ends were 7 bases for V and 3 bases for J; bases not matched to a gene: 10. The DNA of the CDR3 is TGTGCCAGCACGTCCTCCGGGACAGGGCGCTACGAGCAGTACTTC. Residues: CASTSSGTGRYEQYF.

This clonotype was picked up a small number of times. The rearrangement uses TRBV19 and TRBJ1-5, with D perhaps matching TRBD1 (5 bases). Germline V CDR1 and CDR2: LNHDA, SQIVND (reference sequence). V lost 1 base and J lost 6, with 10 bases in between. The CDR3 covers 14 residues. The CDR3 is CASSIGGVVQPQHF. The CDR3 DNA follows: TGTGCCAGTAGTATAGGGGGGGTCGTTCAGCCCCAGCATTTT.

In this sample, this clonotype turned up many times. The gene calls are TRBV12-3 or TRBV12-4 and TRBJ1-5, with TRBD1 as a possible D gene (5 bases). The CDR3 contains 14 residues. V lost 5 bases and J 2 bases, leaving 10 bases between the germline ends. For the CDR3, the DNA is TGTGCCAGCAGTCTGGACATAGGCAATCAGCCCCAGCATTTT. Translated: CASSLDIGNQPQHF.

This clonotype was seen repeatedly, ten times or more. V gene TRBV7-8 combines with J gene TRBJ2-1, with 10 positions matching TRBD2. The germline CDR1 and CDR2 sequences are SGHVS and FQNEAQ. J lost 10 bases, V lost 4 bases, and 13 bases had no gene match. This CDR3 has 16 residues. The CDR3, as DNA: TGTGCCAGCAGCTATGGCCCGGGACTAGCGAGAATGGAGCAGTTCTTC. This translates into CASSYGPGLARMEQFF.

The gene calls are TRBV20-1 and TRBJ1-3, with D possibly being TRBD1 (6 bases). This CDR3 region has 13 residues. The V end lost 1 base, the J end lost 2 bases, and 6 bases lay between the germline ends. CDR1 DFQATT and CDR2 SNEGSKA come from the germline V gene (reference sequence). The CDR3 sequence: CSARGTAGNTIYF. CDR3 coding DNA: TGCAGTGCTAGAGGGACAGCTGGAAACACCATATATTTT.

In this sample, this clonotype turned up once. The V gene is TRBV4-3, the J gene TRBJ2-1, with 10 nucleotides matching TRBD1. Germline V CDR1 and CDR2: LGHNA, YSLEER. The CDR3 runs 16 residues. Trimming cost V 4 bases and J 3 bases; bases outside gene matches: 6. The CDR3 DNA reads as TGCGCCAGCAGCCGGGGACAGGGGTATTTCTACAATGAGCAGTTCTTC. It specifies CASSRGQGYFYNEQFF.